This T cell receptor (beta chain) is drawn from a study of beta chain features in type 1 diabetes. Study overall: No age, gender or cell yield differences were seen between patients and healthy donors. Study results and caveats: Among type 1 diabetes patients, VDJ junctions had fewer insertions and more deletions. All four CD4+ subsets from Type 1 diabetes patients carried moderately but significantly shorter TCRB CDR3s.

Germline lookup yields CDR1 SGDLS and CDR2 YYNGEE. J gave up 8 bases and V 0 bases, and 3 bases lay outside the gene matches. There are 15 residues in the CDR3. Remarks on this clone: No antigen is known for it. The same CDR3 arises from other DNA sequences in this sample as well.

Since all of the isolated RNA was reverse transcribed, expressed TCRB transcripts were what got sequenced. Approximately 4 million reads was the average for naive, central memory and regulatory T cell samples. Libraries were prepared by immunoSEQ multiplex PCR; TCRdb keeps only in-frame clonotypes and omits some of them. The table includes hundreds of thousands of clones, 15% to 18% detected once. Input material: naive CD4+ T cells from blood. This TCR was recovered from a man younger than 35 in good health. The chain is built from TRBV9 and TRBJ2-1; 12 nucleotides agree with TRBD2. This CDR3 reads CASSVGLAGVDEQFF. The CDR3 nucleotides read TGTGCCAGCAGCGTAGGACTAGCGGGAGTCGATGAGCAGTTCTTC.